This entry is about one TCR beta chain. The data derive from a study of blood T cells in healthy people across ages. V dropped 5 bases and J dropped 2; count of bases not matched to a gene: 4. CDR1 and CDR2 from the germline V gene are MGHRA and YSYEKL. This CDR3 contains 15 residues. The authors ran a second PCR of 7 to 11 cycles using a sample-barcoded 5' primer and a J-beta primer mix. TCRdb reanalysed the 5' RACE reads using MiXCR and keeps one entry per CDR3 protein. The profile shows approximately 1.5 million distinct CDR3 sequences, 35% to 45% of them singletons. The sequence was obtained from a woman aged 18-35 years in good health. The material sequenced was blood. The chain combines TRBV4-1 with TRBJ2-5, with 11 bases that match TRBD2. CDR3 residues: CASSVAGGLQETQYF. The CDR3 DNA reads TGCGCCAGCAGCGTAGCGGGGGGGCTTCAAGAGACCCAGTACTTC.